A selection of T cell receptor beta chains follows, all from one sample in a study of blood T cell repertoires in COVID-19. Libraries were prepared by immunoSEQ multiplex PCR; TCRdb keeps only in-frame clonotypes and omits some of them. The sample lists around 230,000 clones; roughly 80% were seen once. Sample: peripheral blood. These TCRs come from an elderly woman with acute or convalescent COVID-19. Each CDR3 is given with its conserved first and last residue. The D gene is left open where the match is weak. Not all rows give a size; the values are once, few, many and, for expanded clones, a class.

d_gene	abundance	v_gene	j_gene	CDR3nt	CDR3aa
TRBD1	.	TRBV14	TRBJ1-6	TGTGCCAGCAGCCAACTGACAGGGAATGGTTCACCCCTCCACTTT	CASSQLTGNGSPLHF
TRBD2	few	TRBV29-1	TRBJ2-5	TGCAGCGTGGGCCAATGGGGGGGAGAGACCCAGTACTTC	CSVGQWGGETQYF
TRBD2	.	TRBV11-2	TRBJ2-3	TGTGCCAGCAGCCCTTCGACTAGCGTCACAGATACGCAGTATTTT	CASSPSTSVTDTQYF
TRBD1	.	TRBV7-7	TRBJ1-5	TGTGCTAGCAGCTTAAGCAGGGGGCAAAACCCCCCAAACGAAAATCAGCCCCAGCATTTT	CASSLSRGQNPPNENQPQHF
TRBD1	.	TRBV7-9	TRBJ2-7	TGTGCCAGCAGCTACGGGACAGATCAGTACTTC	CASSYGTDQYF
TRBD2	once	TRBV5-1	TRBJ2-5	TGCGCCAGCTCGGGGAGCGGGGCGCAAGAGACCCAGTACTTC	CASSGSGAQETQYF
.	.	TRBV7-9	TRBJ1-6	TGTGCCAGCAGCTTTAGCAGCTCCTATAATTCACCCCTCCACTTT	CASSFSSSYNSPLHF
TRBD1	.	TRBV6-5	TRBJ1-5	TGTGCCAGCAGGCGACAGGGGATGGGACAGCCCCAGCATTTT	CASRRQGMGQPQHF
.	few	TRBV19	TRBJ2-7	TGTGCCAGTAGTATAGGCGGCAGGGGTTCCGAGCAGTACTTC	CASSIGGRGSEQYF
.	.	TRBV4-1	TRBJ1-4	TGCGCCAGCAGCCAGCCAGGGTATACTAATGAAAAACTGTTTTTT	CASSQPGYTNEKLFF
.	.	TRBV5-4	TRBJ1-5	TGTGCCAGCAGCGCACCAGAAAATCAGCCCCAGCATTTT	CASSAPENQPQHF
.	.	TRBV2	TRBJ1-6	TGTGCCAGCAGTGACGGTGAATCGGGGAATTCACCCCTCCACTTT	CASSDGESGNSPLHF
.	.	TRBV28	TRBJ2-3	TGTGCCAGCAGTTCCGACCCGGGTACGCAGTATTTT	CASSSDPGTQYF
.	.	TRBV5-1	TRBJ2-7	TGCGCCAGCAGCTTGAGTGACATCTCCTACGAGCAGTACTTC	CASSLSDISYEQYF
.	few	TRBV19	TRBJ1-5	TGTGCCAGTACTCCAAGACAGTTTGGGAATCAGCCCCAGCATTTT	CASTPRQFGNQPQHF
.	once	TRBV7-3	TRBJ2-2	TGTGCCAGCAGCTTACGGGTAGCCGGGGAGCTGTTTTTT	CASSLRVAGELFF
TRBD1	.	TRBV4-1	TRBJ1-5	TGCGCCAGCAGCCAGCAGGGGACCGGGACAGGGAATCAGCCCCAGCATTTT	CASSQQGTGTGNQPQHF
TRBD2	.	TRBV2	TRBJ2-1	TGTGCCAGCAGTCCCACTAGCGGGGGGGCCAAGGAGCAGTTCTTC	CASSPTSGGAKEQFF
.	.	TRBV7-9	TRBJ2-2	TGTGCCAGCAGCTTAGCCAGTCTCTCGGGGACCGGGGAGCTGTTTTTT	CASSLASLSGTGELFF
.	once	TRBV27	TRBJ1-5	TGTGCCAGCAGTTTTATTAATCAGCCCCAGCATTTT	CASSFINQPQHF
.	.	TRBV19	TRBJ1-5	TGTGCCAGTAACTATCAGCCCCAGCATTTT	CASNYQPQHF
TRBD1	.	TRBV5-1	TRBJ1-1	TGCGCCAGCAGCGCGGGGACAGGGAACACTGAAGCTTTCTTT	CASSAGTGNTEAFF
TRBD1	.	TRBV28	TRBJ2-1	TGTGCCAGCAGCCGGGACAGGGGCATCGATGAGCAGTTCTTC	CASSRDRGIDEQFF
.	.	TRBV11-2	TRBJ1-4	TGTGCCAGCAGCCCCCGTGTGGGGGCGGGGGGTGAAAAACTGTTTTTT	CASSPRVGAGGEKLFF
TRBD1	.	TRBV24-1	TRBJ1-4	TGTGCCACCAGTTTTGCTGGGACAGCGAATGAAAAACTGTTTTTT	CATSFAGTANEKLFF
.	few	TRBV5-6	TRBJ2-7	TGTGCCAGCAGCTTGGTAGGACAGACTGCCTACGAGCAGTACTTC	CASSLVGQTAYEQYF
TRBD1	.	TRBV7-9	TRBJ1-4	TGTGCCAGCAGCGATAGGACAGGGAATGAAAAACTGTTTTTT	CASSDRTGNEKLFF
.	.	TRBV28	TRBJ1-2	TGTGCCAGCAGTCCCAGTGGCTATGGCTACACCTTC	CASSPSGYGYTF